The 27 T cell receptor beta chains in this list originate from one sample, sequenced in a study of blood T cell repertoires in COVID-19. Assay: immunoSEQ multiplex PCR; the TCRdb copy retains only in-frame clones and omits some. Of some 160,000 clones listed, about 82% are singletons. Sequencing input: PBMCs or T cells enriched from blood (not recorded which). These receptor sequences come from a woman between 40 and 55 years old who had recovered from COVID-19.

V is TRBV3-1 (or the pseudogene TRBV3-2) and J is TRBJ2-5; no clear D. The CDR3 spans 13 residues. Germline V gives CDR1 LGHDT, CDR2 YNNKEL (reference sequence). V lost 4 bases and J 2 bases, leaving 8 bases between the germline ends. This CDR3 is CASSPDFQETQYF. The CDR3 DNA reads as TGTGCCAGCAGCCCAGACTTTCAAGAGACCCAGTACTTC.

V and J are TRBV5-5 and TRBJ1-2; no reliable D call. This CDR3 is 14 amino acids long. Trimming took off 3 bases at V and 3 bases at J, with 12 bases between the two ends. The germline CDR1 and CDR2 sequences are SGHKS and YYEKEE (reference sequence). CDR3 in amino acids: CASSSTDTYYGYTF. Here the CDR3 DNA reads TGTGCCAGCAGCTCCACAGACACGTACTATGGCTACACCTTC.

Comment on this clone: Other DNA variants within this sample encode the same CDR3. The chain employs TRBV3-1 (or the pseudogene TRBV3-2) and TRBJ2-1; 7 bases match TRBD1. CDR1 is LGHDT, CDR2 YNNKEL, per germline (reference sequence). This CDR3 is 14 amino acids long. With V trimmed by 4 bases and J by 2 bases, 2 bases remained unmatched. The CDR3 coding sequence is TGTGCCAGCAGCCGGGACAGAGCCTACAATGAGCAGTTCTTC. Translating gives CASSRDRAYNEQFF.

V and J are TRBV30 and TRBJ1-1; D ambiguous. The CDR3 contains 13 residues. Trimming removed 4 bases at V and 3 bases at J, with 12 bases between. Per germline, CDR1 GTSNPN and CDR2 SVGIG (reference sequence). This CDR3 reads CAWKKEADTEAFF. For the CDR3, the DNA is TGTGCCTGGAAAAAGGAGGCGGACACTGAAGCTTTCTTT.

The chain combines TRBV6-6 with TRBJ1-3; possibly TRBD1 for D (5 bases). The length of the CDR3 is 16 residues. V lost 6 bases and J 0 bases, leaving 15 bases between the germline ends. Germline V gene data show CDR1 as MNHNY and CDR2 as SVGAGI (reference sequence). CDR3 loop: CASSPEGAHSGNTIYF. The CDR3 DNA is TGTGCCAGCAGCCCGGAAGGGGCTCACTCTGGAAACACCATATATTTT.

The rearrangement uses TRBV19 and TRBJ1-1; D gene unclear. The germline V gene encodes CDR1 LNHDA and CDR2 SQIVND (reference sequence). V was shortened by 7 bases and J by 4 bases, with 16 bases between the two germline ends. The length of the CDR3 is 14 residues. The CDR3: CASTPGGGTTEAFF. The CDR3 DNA is TGTGCCAGTACTCCAGGAGGAGGCACCACTGAAGCTTTCTTT.

The V and J genes are TRBV2 and TRBJ2-3, with 7 bases fitting TRBD2. The CDR3 covers 13 residues. Germline V gene data show CDR1 as SNHLY and CDR2 as FYNNEI. After removal of 5 bases from V and 6 bases from J, the junction contained 5 bases not matched to a gene. In nucleotides, the CDR3 is TGTGCCAGCAGTTGGGTTAGCGGGGATACGCAGTATTTT. Translation: CASSWVSGDTQYF.

V usage is TRBV11-2 and J usage is TRBJ2-7; D call uncertain. With 4 bases removed from V and 6 bases from J, the gap between germline ends came to 13 bases. The CDR3 contains 13 residues. Germline CDR1 reads SGHAT; CDR2 reads FQNNGV. CDR3 residues: CASSSIKPLEQYF. The CDR3 bases are TGTGCCAGCAGCTCCATTAAGCCCCTCGAGCAGTACTTC.

V gene TRBV4-2 combines with J gene TRBJ2-2, with D possibly TRBD2 on 6 matching bases. This CDR3 contains 14 residues. Trimming took off 0 bases at V and 10 bases at J, with 12 bases between the two ends. Germline V gives CDR1 LGHNA, CDR2 YNFKEQ. As DNA, the CDR3 is TGTGCCAGCAGCCAAGACAGGGAGGTAGTGGAGCTGTTTTTT. This sequence encodes CASSQDREVVELFF.

This chain joins TRBV5-6 and TRBJ1-5; 7 positions agree with TRBD1. V dropped 4 bases and J dropped 4; count of bases not matched to a gene: 8. Germline assignment: CDR1 SGHDT and CDR2 YYEEEE. This CDR3 has 15 residues. CDR3 sequence reads: CASSPWDSINQPQHF. The CDR3 DNA sequence: TGTGCCAGCAGCCCCTGGGACAGTATAAATCAGCCCCAGCATTTT.

This chain joins TRBV19 and TRBJ1-5, with 7 positions matching TRBD1. V lost 5 bases, J lost 2 bases, and 6 bases stayed unmatched. The CDR3 contains 15 residues. Germline CDR1 LNHDA, CDR2 SQIVND (reference sequence). CDR3 nucleotide sequence: TGTGCCAGTAGTCTAGGGACAGAGGGCAATCAGCCCCAGCATTTT. Residues: CASSLGTEGNQPQHF.

The rearrangement uses TRBV6-5 and TRBJ2-7; TRBD1 is a possible D gene (5 bases). This CDR3 is 14 amino acids long. Germline CDR1 is MNHEY and CDR2 is SVGAGI. Trimming removed 2 bases at V and 3 bases at J, with 11 bases between. DNA for the CDR3: TGTGCCAGCAGTTACAATGGACAAAACTACGAGCAGTACTTC. Its protein is CASSYNGQNYEQYF.

The V and J genes are TRBV2 and TRBJ2-2, with D tentatively TRBD1 (5 bases). The V gene's germline CDR1 is SNHLY and CDR2 FYNNEI. CDR3 length: 14 amino acids. The V end was cut by 7 bases, the J end by 1 base, with 10 bases between. This chain's CDR3 is CASTTDRNTGELFF. The CDR3 nucleotides are TGTGCCAGCACCACCGACAGGAACACCGGGGAGCTGTTTTTT.

The chain links TRBV24-1 to TRBJ2-7; D is possibly TRBD1 (5 bases). The length of the CDR3 is 16 residues. Per germline, CDR1 KGHDR and CDR2 SFDVKD. V was pared by 4 bases and J by 2 bases, with 17 bases between. As DNA, the CDR3 is TGTGCCACCAGTGACCCAATGGTAGGGGCCACCTACGAGCAGTACTTC. Its translation: CATSDPMVGATYEQYF.

This rearrangement joins TRBV7-3 to TRBJ2-1; TRBD2 agrees at 15 bases. CDR3 length equals 15 residues. J gave up 6 bases and V 5 bases, and 2 bases lay outside the gene matches. The V gene's germline CDR1 is SGHTA and CDR2 FQGTGA. The CDR3 spells CASSRGLAGGNEQFF. The DNA of the CDR3 is TGTGCCAGCAGCCGGGGACTAGCGGGAGGCAATGAGCAGTTCTTC.

The V call is TRBV3-1 (or the pseudogene TRBV3-2), the J call TRBJ2-1; the match to TRBD2 covers 9 bases. The V gene's germline CDR1 is LGHDT and CDR2 YNNKEL (reference sequence). The CDR3 sequence is 16 residues long. The junction had 11 bases not matched to a gene; V was cut back by 4 bases and J by 7 bases. The CDR3, as DNA: TGTGCCAGCAGCCTTTCGGGCGGGGGGGCGTTTAATGAGCAGTTCTTC. Translating it yields CASSLSGGGAFNEQFF.

The genes are TRBV19 and TRBJ2-3; 8 bases are a match to TRBD1. This CDR3 is built from 15 residues. The germline V gene encodes CDR1 LNHDA and CDR2 SQIVND (reference sequence). The V and J ends lost 3 bases and 0 bases, in that order; junction bases with no gene match: 2. CDR3 amino acids: CASSIGQGSTDTQYF. CDR3 DNA sequence: TGTGCCAGTAGTATCGGACAGGGAAGCACAGATACGCAGTATTTT.

The chain carries TRBV2 and TRBJ2-7; a possible D gene is TRBD1 (5 bases). Germline loops: CDR1 SNHLY, CDR2 FYNNEI. CDR3 size: 15 residues. V was clipped by 6 bases and J by 1 base, with 16 bases between them. In nucleotides, the CDR3 is TGTGCCAGCAGGCCGACAGTGACTCTTTCCTACGAGCAGTACTTC. It yields the protein CASRPTVTLSYEQYF.

This clone showed up just once. The chain joins TRBV7-9 to TRBJ2-7; D gene unclear. CDR1 and CDR2 (germline): SEHNR, FQNEAQ (reference sequence). The CDR3 runs to 14 residues. V was clipped by 2 bases and J by 3 bases, with 11 bases between them. The CDR3 here is CASSLNYLGYEQYF. The DNA of the CDR3 is TGTGCCAGCAGCTTAAACTATTTAGGCTACGAGCAGTACTTC.

This chain connects TRBV7-2 to TRBJ1-2; TRBD1 is a possible D gene (5 bases). Germline V gives CDR1 SGHTA, CDR2 FQGNSA. The CDR3 consists of 13 residues. V lost 1 base and J 7 bases, leaving 10 bases between the germline ends. The CDR3 loop reads CASSLGRAAGYTF. CDR3 sequence (DNA): TGTGCCAGCAGCTTAGGCAGGGCGGCTGGCTACACCTTC.

This rearrangement joins TRBV10-3 to TRBJ2-1; 14 nucleotides match TRBD2. The CDR3 extends over 17 amino acids. Losses at the gene ends were 3 bases for V and 7 bases for J; bases not matched to a gene: 8. Germline V gives CDR1 ENHRY, CDR2 SYGVKD. In DNA, the CDR3 is TGTGCCATCAGTGAACCGACTAGCGGGAGGGTGGGGAATGAGCAGTTCTTC. Translated: CAISEPTSGRVGNEQFF.

The rearrangement uses TRBV27 and TRBJ2-7, with D maybe TRBD1 (6 bases). CDR1 is MNHEY and CDR2 is SMNVEV in the germline V gene (reference sequence). The CDR3 spans 14 residues. The V end was cut by 5 bases, the J end by 3 bases, with 14 bases between. CDR3 DNA sequence: TGTGCCAGCAGTCCCATAGGGGGTTACTACGAGCAGTACTTC. It codes for CASSPIGGYYEQYF.

This chain uses TRBV7-2 with TRBJ2-3, with D possibly being TRBD2 (7 bases). The CDR3 contains 15 residues. From germline, CDR1 is SGHTA and CDR2 FQGNSA. The V gene lost 1 base and the J gene lost 4 bases, with 12 bases spanning the gap. CDR3 sequence: CASSLVGGAADTQYF. In DNA, the CDR3 is TGTGCCAGCAGCTTAGTGGGGGGGGCCGCAGATACGCAGTATTTT.

The genes are TRBV25-1 and TRBJ1-1, with D unclear. CDR3 length: 12 residues. V lost 4 bases, J lost 10 bases, and 13 bases lay in between. Germline-derived CDR1 and CDR2 are MGHDK and SYGVNS. CDR3 sequence (DNA): TGTGCCAGCAGTGGATCCCCCCTCGGAGCTTTCTTT. Its translation: CASSGSPLGAFF.

The chain is built from TRBV5-8 and TRBJ2-6; TRBD2 is a possible D gene (5 bases). Germline V gene sequence: CDR1 SGHTS, CDR2 YDEGEE. This CDR3 contains 15 residues. Trimming removed 4 bases at V and 4 bases at J, with 12 bases between. CDR3 DNA: TGTGCCAGCAGCCCGGGGATTTCGGGGGCCAACGTCCTGACTTTC. Its translation is CASSPGISGANVLTF.

This clone appeared a few times. V is TRBV9 and J is TRBJ1-1, with D maybe TRBD1 (5 bases). This CDR3 spans 13 amino acids. Germline CDR1 and CDR2: SGDLS and YYNGEE. The V gene lost 7 bases and the J gene lost 5 bases, with 15 bases spanning the gap. CDR3 region: CASGSGGRTEAFF. DNA for the CDR3: TGTGCCAGCGGGTCGGGGGGAAGGACTGAAGCTTTCTTT.

This clone appeared a few times. The rearrangement joins TRBV7-9 to TRBJ2-1; possibly TRBD2 for D (6 bases). The CDR3 runs to 14 residues. Germline values: CDR1 SEHNR, CDR2 FQNEAQ (reference sequence). The V gene lost 1 base and the J gene lost 5 bases, with 9 bases spanning the gap. CDR3 in amino acids: CASSLVPGDNEQFF. The CDR3 bases are TGTGCCAGCAGCTTAGTTCCGGGGGACAATGAGCAGTTCTTC.